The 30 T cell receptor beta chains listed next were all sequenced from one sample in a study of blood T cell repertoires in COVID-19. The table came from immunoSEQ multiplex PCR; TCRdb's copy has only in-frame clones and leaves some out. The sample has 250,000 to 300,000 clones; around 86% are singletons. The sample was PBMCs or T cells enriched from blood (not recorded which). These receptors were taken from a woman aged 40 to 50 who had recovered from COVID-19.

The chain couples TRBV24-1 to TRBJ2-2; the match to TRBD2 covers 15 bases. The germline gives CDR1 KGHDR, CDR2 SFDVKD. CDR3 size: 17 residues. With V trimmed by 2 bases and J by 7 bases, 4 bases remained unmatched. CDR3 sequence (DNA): TGTGCCACCAGTGATTCTGGGACTAGCGGGAGGATCGGGGAGCTGTTTTTT. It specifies CATSDSGTSGRIGELFF.

CDR3 sequence: CASSLSPGFGYTF. CDR3 coding DNA: TGTGCCAGCAGCTTATCCCCCGGTTTTGGCTACACCTTC. The J gene is TRBJ1-2, the V gene TRBV7-3; the D is unclear. This CDR3 has 13 amino acids. With 2 bases removed from V and 7 bases from J, the gap between germline ends came to 11 bases. The V gene's germline CDR1 is SGHTA and CDR2 FQGTGA.

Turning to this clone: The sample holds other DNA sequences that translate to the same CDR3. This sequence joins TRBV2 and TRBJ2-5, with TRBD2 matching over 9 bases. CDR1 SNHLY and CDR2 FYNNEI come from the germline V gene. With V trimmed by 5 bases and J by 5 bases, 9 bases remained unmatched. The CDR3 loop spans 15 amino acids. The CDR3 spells CASSSSSGRLETQYF. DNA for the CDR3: TGTGCCAGCAGTTCGTCCAGCGGGAGGTTGGAGACCCAGTACTTC. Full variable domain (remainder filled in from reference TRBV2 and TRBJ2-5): EPEVTQTPSHQVTQMGQEVILRCVPISNHLYFYWYRQILGQKVEFLVSFYNNEISEKSEIFDDQFSVERPDGSNFTLKIRSTKLEDSAMYFCASSSSSGRLETQYFGPGTRLLVL.

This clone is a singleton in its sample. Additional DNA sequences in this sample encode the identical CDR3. For the CDR3, the DNA is TGTGCCAGCAGTTACAGGGGAGGCTATGGCTACACCTTC. Translation: CASSYRGGYGYTF. The V gene is TRBV6-2 or TRBV6-3, the J gene TRBJ1-2; possibly TRBD1 for D (5 bases). CDR3 length equals 13 residues. Germline CDR1 and CDR2: MNHEY and SVGEGT. V was shortened by 2 bases and J by 4 bases, with 8 bases between the two germline ends.

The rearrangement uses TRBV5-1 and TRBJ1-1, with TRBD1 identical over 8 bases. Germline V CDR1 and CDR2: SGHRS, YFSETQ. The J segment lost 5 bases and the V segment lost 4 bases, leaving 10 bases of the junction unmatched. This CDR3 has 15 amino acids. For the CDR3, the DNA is TGCGCCAGCAGCACACAGGGGGTCCCGAAAACTGAAGCTTTCTTT. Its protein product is CASSTQGVPKTEAFF.

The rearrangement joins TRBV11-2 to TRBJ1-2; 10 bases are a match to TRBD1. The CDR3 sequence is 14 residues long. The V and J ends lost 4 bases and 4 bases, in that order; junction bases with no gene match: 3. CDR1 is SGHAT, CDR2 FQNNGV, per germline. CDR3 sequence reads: CASSSDRGTYGYTF. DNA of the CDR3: TGTGCCAGCAGCTCGGACAGGGGGACCTATGGCTACACCTTC.

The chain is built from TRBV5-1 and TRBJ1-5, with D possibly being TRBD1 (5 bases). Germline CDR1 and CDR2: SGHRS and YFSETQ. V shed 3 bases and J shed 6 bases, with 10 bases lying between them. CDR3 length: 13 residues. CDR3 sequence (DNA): TGCGCCAGCAGCTCCTCTACAGGTCAGCCCCAGCATTTT. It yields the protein CASSSSTGQPQHF.

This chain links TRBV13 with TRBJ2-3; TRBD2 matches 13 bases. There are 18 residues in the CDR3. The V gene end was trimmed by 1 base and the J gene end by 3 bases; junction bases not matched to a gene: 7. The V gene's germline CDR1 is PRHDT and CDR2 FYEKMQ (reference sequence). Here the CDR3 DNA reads TGTGCCAGCAGCTTAGCATTTCGACTAGCGGGGGGTACAGATACGCAGTATTTT. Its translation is CASSLAFRLAGGTDTQYF.

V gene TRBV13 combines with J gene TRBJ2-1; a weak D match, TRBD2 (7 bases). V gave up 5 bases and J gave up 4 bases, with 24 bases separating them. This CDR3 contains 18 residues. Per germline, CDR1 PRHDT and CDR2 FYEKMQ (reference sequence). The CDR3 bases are TGTGCCAGCAGCCCCCGAGAGGGGTCAAAGGGGGGGTACAATGAGCAGTTCTTC. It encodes CASSPREGSKGGYNEQFF.

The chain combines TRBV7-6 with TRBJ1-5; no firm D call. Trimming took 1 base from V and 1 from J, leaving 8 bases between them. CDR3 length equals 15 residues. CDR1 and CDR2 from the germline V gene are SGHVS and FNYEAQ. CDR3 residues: CASSLGTGSNQPQHF. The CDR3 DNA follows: TGTGCCAGCAGCTTAGGGACGGGAAGCAATCAGCCCCAGCATTTT.

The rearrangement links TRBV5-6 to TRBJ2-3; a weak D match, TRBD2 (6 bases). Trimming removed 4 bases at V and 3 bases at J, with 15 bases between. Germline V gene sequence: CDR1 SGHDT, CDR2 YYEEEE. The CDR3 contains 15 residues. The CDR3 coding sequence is TGTGCCAGCAGCGGTCGTGGCGGGGCAACAGATACGCAGTATTTT. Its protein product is CASSGRGGATDTQYF.

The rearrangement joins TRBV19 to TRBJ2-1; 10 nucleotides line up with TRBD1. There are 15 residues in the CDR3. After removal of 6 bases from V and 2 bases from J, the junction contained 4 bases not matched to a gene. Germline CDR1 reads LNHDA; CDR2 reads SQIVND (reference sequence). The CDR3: CASSVGQGTYNEQFF. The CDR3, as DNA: TGTGCCAGTAGCGTGGGACAGGGGACCTACAATGAGCAGTTCTTC.

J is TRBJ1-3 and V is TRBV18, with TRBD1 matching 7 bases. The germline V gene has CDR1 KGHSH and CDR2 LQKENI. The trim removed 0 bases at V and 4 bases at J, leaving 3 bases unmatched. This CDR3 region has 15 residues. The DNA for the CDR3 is TGTGCCAGCTCACCACCGGGACAGCAGGGAAACACCATATATTTT. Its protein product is CASSPPGQQGNTIYF.

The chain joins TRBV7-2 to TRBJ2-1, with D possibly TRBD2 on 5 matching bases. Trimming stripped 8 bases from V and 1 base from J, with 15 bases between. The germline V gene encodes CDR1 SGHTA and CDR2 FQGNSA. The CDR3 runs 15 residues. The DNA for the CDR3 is TGTGCCAGCCGAACTGCGGCGGGTTCCTACAATGAGCAGTTCTTC. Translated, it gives CASRTAAGSYNEQFF. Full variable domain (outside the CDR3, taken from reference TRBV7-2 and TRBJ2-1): GAGVSQSPSNKVTEKGKDVELRCDPISGHTALYWYRQSLGQGLEFLIYFQGNSAPDKSGLPSDRFSAERTGGSVSTLTIQRTQQEDSAVYLCASRTAAGSYNEQFFGPGTRLTVL.

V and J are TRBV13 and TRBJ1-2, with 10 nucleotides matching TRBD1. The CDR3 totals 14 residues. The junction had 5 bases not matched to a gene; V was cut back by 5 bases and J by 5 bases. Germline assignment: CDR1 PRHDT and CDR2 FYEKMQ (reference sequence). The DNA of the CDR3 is TGTGCCAGCAGCCTGGGACAGGGGCGATATGGCTACACCTTC. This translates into CASSLGQGRYGYTF.

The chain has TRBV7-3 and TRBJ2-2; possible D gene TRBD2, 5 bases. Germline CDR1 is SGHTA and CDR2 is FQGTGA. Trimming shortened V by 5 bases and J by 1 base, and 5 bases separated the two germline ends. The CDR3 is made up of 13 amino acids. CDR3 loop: CASSRGNTGELFF. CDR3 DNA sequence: TGTGCCAGCAGCCGGGGGAACACCGGGGAGCTGTTTTTT.

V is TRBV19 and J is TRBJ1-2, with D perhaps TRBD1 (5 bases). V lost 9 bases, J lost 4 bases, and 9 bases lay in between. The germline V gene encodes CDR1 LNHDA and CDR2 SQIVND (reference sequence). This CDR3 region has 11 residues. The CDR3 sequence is CASGGGYGYTF. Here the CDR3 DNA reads TGTGCCAGCGGGGGGGGCTATGGCTACACCTTC. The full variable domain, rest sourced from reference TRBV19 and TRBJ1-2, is DGGITQSPKYLFRKEGQNVTLSCEQNLNHDAMYWYRQDPGQGLRLIYYSQIVNDFQKGDIAEGYSVSREKKESFPLTVTSAQKNPTAFYLCASGGGYGYTFGSGTRLTVV.

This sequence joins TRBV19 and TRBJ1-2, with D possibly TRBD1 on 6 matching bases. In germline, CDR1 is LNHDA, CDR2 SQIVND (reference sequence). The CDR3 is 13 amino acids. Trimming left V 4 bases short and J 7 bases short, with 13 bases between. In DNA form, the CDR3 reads TGTGCCAGTAGTACGGGGGCGGGAGGTGGCTACACCTTC. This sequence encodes CASSTGAGGGYTF.

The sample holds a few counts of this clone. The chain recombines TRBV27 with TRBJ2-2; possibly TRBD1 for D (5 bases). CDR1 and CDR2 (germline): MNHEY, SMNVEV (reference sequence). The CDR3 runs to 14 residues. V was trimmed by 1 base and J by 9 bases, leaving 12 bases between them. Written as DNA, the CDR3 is TGTGCCAGCAGTTTATTTGCCAGGGCCCGGGAGCTGTTTTTT. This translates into CASSLFARARELFF.

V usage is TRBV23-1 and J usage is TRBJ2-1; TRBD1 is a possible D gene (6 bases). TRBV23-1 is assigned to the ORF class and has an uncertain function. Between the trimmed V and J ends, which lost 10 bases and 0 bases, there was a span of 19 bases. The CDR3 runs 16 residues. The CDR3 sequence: CATKRGTENSYNEQFF. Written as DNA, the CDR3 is TGCGCCACCAAAAGGGGGACGGAAAACTCCTACAATGAGCAGTTCTTC.

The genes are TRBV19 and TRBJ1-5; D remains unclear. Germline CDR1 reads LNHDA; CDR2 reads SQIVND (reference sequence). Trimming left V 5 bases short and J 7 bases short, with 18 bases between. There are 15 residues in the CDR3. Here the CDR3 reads CASSHPEGAWQPQHF. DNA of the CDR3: TGTGCCAGTAGTCATCCGGAGGGTGCGTGGCAGCCCCAGCATTTT.

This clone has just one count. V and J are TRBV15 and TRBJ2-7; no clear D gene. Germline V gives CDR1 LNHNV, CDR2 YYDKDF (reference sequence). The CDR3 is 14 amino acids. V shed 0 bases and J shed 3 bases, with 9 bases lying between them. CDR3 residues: CATSRDPTVYEQYF. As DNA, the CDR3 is TGTGCCACCAGCAGAGATCCAACAGTCTACGAGCAGTACTTC.

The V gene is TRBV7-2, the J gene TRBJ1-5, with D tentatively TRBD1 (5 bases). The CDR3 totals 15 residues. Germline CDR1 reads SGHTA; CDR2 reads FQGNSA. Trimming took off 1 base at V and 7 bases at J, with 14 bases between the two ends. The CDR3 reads CASSLGRVEGQPQHF. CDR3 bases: TGTGCCAGCAGCTTAGGCCGGGTGGAGGGGCAGCCCCAGCATTTT.

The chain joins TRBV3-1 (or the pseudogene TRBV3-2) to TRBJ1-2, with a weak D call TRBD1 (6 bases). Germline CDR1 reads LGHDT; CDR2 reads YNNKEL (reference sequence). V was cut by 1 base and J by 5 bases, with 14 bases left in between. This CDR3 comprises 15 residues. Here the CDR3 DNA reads TGTGCCAGCAGCCAAGTCAGACAGGCTCCTTATGGCTACACCTTC. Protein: CASSQVRQAPYGYTF.

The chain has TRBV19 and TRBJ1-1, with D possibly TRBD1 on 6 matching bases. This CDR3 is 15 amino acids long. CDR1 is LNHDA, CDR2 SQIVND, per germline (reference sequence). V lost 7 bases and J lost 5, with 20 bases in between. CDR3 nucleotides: TGTGCCAGTACTTATATGTGGGGGCCGGGGACTGAAGCTTTCTTT. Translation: CASTYMWGPGTEAFF.

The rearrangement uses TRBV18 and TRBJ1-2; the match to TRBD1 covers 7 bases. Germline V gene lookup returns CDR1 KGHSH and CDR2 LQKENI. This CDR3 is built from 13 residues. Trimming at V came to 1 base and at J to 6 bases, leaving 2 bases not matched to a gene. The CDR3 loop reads CASSPRQGNGYTF. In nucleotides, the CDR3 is TGTGCCAGCTCACCACGACAGGGTAATGGCTACACCTTC.

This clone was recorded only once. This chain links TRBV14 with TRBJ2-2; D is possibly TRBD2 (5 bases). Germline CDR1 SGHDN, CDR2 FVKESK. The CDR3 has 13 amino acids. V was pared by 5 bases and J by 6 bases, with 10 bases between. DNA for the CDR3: TGTGCCAGCAGCATTCAAGCGGCCGGGGAGCTGTTTTTT. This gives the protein CASSIQAAGELFF.

This chain's CDR3 is CASSAPPRGEAFF. The CDR3 nucleotides read TGTGCCAGCAGCGCGCCCCCCCGGGGAGAAGCTTTCTTT. V gene TRBV5-4 combines with J gene TRBJ1-1, with unresolved D. V lost 4 bases and J lost 8, with 15 bases in between. CDR3 length equals 13 residues. Per germline, CDR1 SGHNT and CDR2 YYREEE (reference sequence).

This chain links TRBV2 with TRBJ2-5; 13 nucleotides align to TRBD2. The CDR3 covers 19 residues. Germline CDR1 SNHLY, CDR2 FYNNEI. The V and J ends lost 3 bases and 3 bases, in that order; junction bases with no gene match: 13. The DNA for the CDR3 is TGTGCCAGCAGTGAGGGACTAGCGGGGTCGTACTTTTATGAAGAGACCCAGTACTTC. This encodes CASSEGLAGSYFYEETQYF. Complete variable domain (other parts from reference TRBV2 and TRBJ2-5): EPEVTQTPSHQVTQMGQEVILRCVPISNHLYFYWYRQILGQKVEFLVSFYNNEISEKSEIFDDQFSVERPDGSNFTLKIRSTKLEDSAMYFCASSEGLAGSYFYEETQYFGPGTRLLVL.

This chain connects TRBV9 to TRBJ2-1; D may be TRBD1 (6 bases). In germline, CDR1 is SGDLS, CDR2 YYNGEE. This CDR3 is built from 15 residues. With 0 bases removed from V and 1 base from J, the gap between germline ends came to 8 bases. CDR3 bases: TGTGCCAGCAGCGTAGAACAGGGTTCCTACAATGAGCAGTTCTTC. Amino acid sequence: CASSVEQGSYNEQFF.